The TCR beta chain under discussion was sequenced for a study of Tregs in tolerant kidney transplant recipients. At the level of the study: Recipients received nonmyeloablative bone marrow transplants from related graft donors, with transient mixed chimerism.

Sequencing used immunoSEQ multiplex PCR; TCRdb keeps in-frame clones, though not all of them. The data hold about 110,000 clones, with around 87% observed a single time. Study-wide points: Few patients were studied, so findings need validation in larger groups. Tregs expanded with activated donor B cells seemed most donor-specific.

The CDR3 is 13 residues long. CDR1 is MNHNS, CDR2 SASEGT, per germline. V lost 4 bases to trimming and J lost 2 bases, with 8 bases between them. Turning to this clone: The antigen is not known.

The source of this sequence is a human donor who received a combined kidney and bone marrow transplant. Sequences were derived from CD4+ T cells from blood, sampled before the transplant. The V call is TRBV6-1, the J call TRBJ1-1; D is unclear. In DNA form, the CDR3 reads TGTGCCAGCAGTGCGCGGGGAAACACTGAAGCTTTCTTT. This gives the protein CASSARGNTEAFF.